Listed below are T cell receptor beta chains from one sample, sequenced in a study of blood T cell repertoires in COVID-19. Sequenced by immunoSEQ multiplex PCR; TCRdb stores in-frame clones only, minus some. This sample yields roughly 150,000 clones, of which about 85% are seen a single time; roughly 8.8% belongs to the top ten. Input material: peripheral blood. The receptors originated from a woman of 80 years or more with COVID-19, enrolled during active disease. Each CDR3 is given with its conserved first and last residue. Each record gives: clone size, D gene, V gene, J gene, CDR3 protein, CDR3 DNA. D genes are given only for firm matches. Clone size is shown for a subset of rows, as once, few, many or a class of expanded clone.

>.|.|TRBV2|TRBJ1-1
CANHRVQNTEAFF
TGTGCCAACCACAGGGTCCAGAACACTGAAGCTTTCTTT
>.|.|TRBV27|TRBJ1-1
CASSFEGSDTEAFF
TGTGCCAGCAGTTTTGAGGGATCCGACACTGAAGCTTTCTTT
>.|.|TRBV3-1/TRBV3-2|TRBJ1-1
CASSPHPNTEAFF
TGTGCCAGCAGCCCACATCCGAACACTGAAGCTTTCTTT
>.|TRBD1|TRBV6-6|TRBJ1-6
CANGQGNSPLHF
TGTGCCAACGGACAGGGGAATTCACCCCTCCACTTT
>.|.|TRBV7-2|TRBJ1-3
CASRQPGAAGNTIYF
TGTGCCAGCAGACAACCAGGGGCGGCTGGAAACACCATATATTTT
>few|.|TRBV5-1|TRBJ2-3
CASSLTRYGTDTQYF
TGCGCCAGCAGCTTGACACGTTATGGCACAGATACGCAGTATTTT
>.|.|TRBV6-5|TRBJ1-3
CASSYTGTAGNTIYF
TGTGCCAGCAGTTACACAGGGACGGCAGGAAACACCATATATTTT
>.|.|TRBV19|TRBJ2-1
CASSIGTSGGEQFF
TGTGCCAGTAGTATAGGCACTAGTGGAGGTGAGCAGTTCTTC
>.|TRBD1|TRBV5-5|TRBJ1-2
CASSLVGAGRGTQRNYGYTF
TGTGCCAGCAGCTTGGTTGGGGCGGGCAGGGGGACACAGCGTAACTATGGCTACACCTTC
>.|.|TRBV27|TRBJ1-1
CASSFDISLTEAFF
TGTGCCAGCAGTTTCGACATTTCATTGACTGAAGCTTTCTTT
>.|.|TRBV5-5|TRBJ2-3
CASSLRGWADTQYF
TGTGCCAGCAGCCTTAGGGGGTGGGCAGATACGCAGTATTTT
>.|TRBD1|TRBV3-1/TRBV3-2|TRBJ1-3
CASRFTGEPNTIYF
TGTGCCAGCAGGTTTACAGGGGAGCCAAACACCATATATTTT
>.|TRBD1|TRBV19|TRBJ1-5
CASSRDRGRRPQHF
TGTGCCAGTAGTCGGGACAGGGGACGTAGGCCCCAGCATTTT
>once|TRBD1|TRBV18|TRBJ1-5
CASSPTGTGDQPQHF
TGTGCCAGCTCTCCGACCGGGACAGGTGATCAGCCCCAGCATTTT
>.|TRBD1|TRBV12-3/TRBV12-4|TRBJ2-2
CASRRQGGGELFF
TGTGCCAGCAGAAGACAGGGGGGTGGGGAGCTGTTTTTT
>.|.|TRBV9|TRBJ1-1
CASSDPPSPEAFF
TGTGCCAGCAGCGACCCACCTAGTCCTGAAGCTTTCTTT
>many|.|TRBV6-5|TRBJ1-1
CASSYDSGAPTEAFF
TGTGCCAGCAGTTACGACTCAGGGGCCCCCACTGAAGCTTTCTTT
>once|TRBD2|TRBV9|TRBJ2-2
CASRPSASGSSTGELFF
TGTGCCAGCAGGCCGTCGGCTAGCGGGAGTAGCACCGGGGAGCTGTTTTTT
>.|.|TRBV19|TRBJ1-1
CASSPGGAEAFF
TGTGCCAGTAGCCCCGGGGGGGCTGAAGCTTTCTTT
>.|.|TRBV19|TRBJ1-1
CASRRWEGPEAFF
TGTGCCAGTAGAAGGTGGGAGGGCCCAGAAGCTTTCTTT
>.|TRBD2|TRBV27|TRBJ2-2
CASTSTSGRVTGELFF
TGTGCCAGCACCTCTACTAGCGGGAGGGTTACCGGGGAGCTGTTTTTT
>.|.|TRBV7-9|TRBJ1-2
CASSLGALHRPNYGYTF
TGTGCCAGCAGCTTAGGGGCCTTGCACAGGCCTAACTATGGCTACACCTTC
>.|.|TRBV19|TRBJ2-5
CASSTQTSLGGVTQYF
TGTGCCAGTAGTACGCAAACATCACTAGGGGGGGTGACCCAGTACTTC
>.|TRBD1|TRBV6-1|TRBJ1-5
CASTDGQGPYNQPQHF
TGTGCCAGCACTGACGGACAGGGACCTTACAATCAGCCCCAGCATTTT
>.|TRBD1|TRBV2|TRBJ1-2
CASNTWTGGGYTF
TGTGCCAGCAATACGTGGACAGGGGGTGGCTACACCTTC
>.|TRBD2|TRBV3-1/TRBV3-2|TRBJ2-3
CASSSIAGAVTDTQYF
TGTGCCAGCAGCTCTATAGCGGGGGCCGTCACAGATACGCAGTATTTT
>.|TRBD2|TRBV5-1|TRBJ2-5
CASSLTPPSSGGETQYF
TGCGCCAGCAGCTTGACGCCCCCCTCTAGCGGGGGAGAGACCCAGTACTTC
>.|TRBD1|TRBV5-1|TRBJ1-4
CASTRSGTGGSNEKLFF
TGCGCCAGCACGCGATCCGGGACAGGGGGCTCTAATGAAAAACTGTTTTTT